The clone carrying this TCR beta chain was picked up many times. The antigen remains unidentified. The germline V and J ends were trimmed by 5 bases and 4 bases, with 8 bases remaining between them. Germline CDR1 is SGHVS and CDR2 is FQNEAQ. The CDR3 totals 12 residues. This specimen comes from a study of identical twins. Study-wide results and caveats: Memory repertoires showed no such pattern, whereas abundant cord blood beta clonotypes carried fewer insertions.

TCRdb re-derived calls from the 5' RACE reads in MiXCR, one entry per CDR3 protein. The sample shows about 730,000 distinct CDR3 sequences, around 21% of them seen only once. This sample also appeared in a second study, on T cells expressing NK-cell markers.

This sequence originates from a woman in her late teens or twenties in good health. Sequencing was carried out using PBMCs. This sequence joins TRBV7-8 and TRBJ1-2; D is ambiguous. The chain's CDR3 is CASSNSGYGYTF. The CDR3 DNA reads as TGTGCCAGCAGCAATAGCGGCTATGGCTACACCTTC.